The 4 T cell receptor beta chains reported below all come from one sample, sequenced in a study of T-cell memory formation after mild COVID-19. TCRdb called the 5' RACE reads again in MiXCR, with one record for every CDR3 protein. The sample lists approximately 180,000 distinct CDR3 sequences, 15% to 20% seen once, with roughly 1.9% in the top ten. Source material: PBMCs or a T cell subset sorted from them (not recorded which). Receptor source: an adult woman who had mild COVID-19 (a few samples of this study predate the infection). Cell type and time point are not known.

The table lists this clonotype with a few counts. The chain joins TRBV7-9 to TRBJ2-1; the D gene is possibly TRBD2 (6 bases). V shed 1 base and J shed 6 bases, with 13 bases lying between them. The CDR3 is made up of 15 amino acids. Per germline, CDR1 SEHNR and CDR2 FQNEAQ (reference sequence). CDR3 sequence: CASSLGAGRTNEQFF. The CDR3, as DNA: TGTGCCAGCAGCTTAGGGGCGGGACGAACCAATGAGCAGTTCTTC.

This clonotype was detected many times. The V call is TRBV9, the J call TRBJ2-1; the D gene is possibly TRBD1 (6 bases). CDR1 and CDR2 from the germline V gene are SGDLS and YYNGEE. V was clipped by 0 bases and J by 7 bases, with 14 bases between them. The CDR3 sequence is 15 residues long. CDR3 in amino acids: CASSVGTITGNEQFF. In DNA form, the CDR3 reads TGTGCCAGCAGCGTAGGTACAATCACAGGGAATGAGCAGTTCTTC.

The CDR3 nucleotides read TGTGCCAGCAGTGAAGAGAGGGAGCAGTACTTC. This gives the protein CASSEEREQYF. The chain employs TRBV2 and TRBJ2-7; D is undetermined. The V gene's germline CDR1 is SNHLY and CDR2 FYNNEI. V was clipped by 1 base and J by 7 bases, with 5 bases between them. The CDR3 covers 11 residues.

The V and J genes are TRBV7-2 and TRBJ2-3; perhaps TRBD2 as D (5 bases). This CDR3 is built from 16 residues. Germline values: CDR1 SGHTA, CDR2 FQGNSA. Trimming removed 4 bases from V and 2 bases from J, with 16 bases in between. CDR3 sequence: CASSSDGGWVTDTQYF. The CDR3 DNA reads TGTGCCAGCAGCTCAGACGGAGGTTGGGTCACAGATACGCAGTATTTT.